This T cell receptor beta chain was recorded in a study of cytomegalovirus exposure and HLA in healthy donors. The study, taken as a whole, reports: For most TCR sequences rarity was the rule, although some public TCRs occurred in many donors.

The V end was cut by 4 bases, the J end by 3 bases, with 12 bases between. The CDR3 is 14 amino acids. Germline V gives CDR1 SGHRS, CDR2 YFSETQ. PCR primers comprised 60 Vbeta and 13 Jbeta primers. Sequencing was performed with immunoSEQ multiplex PCR; in TCRdb, only in-frame clones are kept and a portion is missing. The table records 150,000 or so clones, more than 75% of them present only once. A remark on this clone: Antigen: not known.

The V and J genes are TRBV5-1 and TRBJ2-3; weak D call: TRBD2 (6 bases). The specimen sequenced was PBMCs. This clonotype was sampled from a female donor in good health and CMV-seronegative. The CDR3 region has the DNA TGCGCCAGCAGCCGCGTGGCGGGGACAGATACGCAGTATTTT. Protein product: CASSRVAGTDTQYF.